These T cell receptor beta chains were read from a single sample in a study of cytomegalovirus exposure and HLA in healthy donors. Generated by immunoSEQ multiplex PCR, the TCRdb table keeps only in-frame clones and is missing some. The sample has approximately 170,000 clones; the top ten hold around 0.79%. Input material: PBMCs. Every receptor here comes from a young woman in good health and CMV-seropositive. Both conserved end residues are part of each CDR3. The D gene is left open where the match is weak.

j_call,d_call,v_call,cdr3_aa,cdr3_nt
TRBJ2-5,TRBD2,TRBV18,CASSRRTSGGETKETQYF,TGTGCCAGCTCACGGAGGACTAGCGGGGGTGAAACTAAAGAGACCCAGTACTTC
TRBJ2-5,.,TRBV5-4,CASSLRNSGEETQYF,TGTGCCAGCAGCTTGAGGAATAGCGGAGAGGAGACCCAGTACTTC
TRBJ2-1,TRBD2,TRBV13,CASSTTSGVYNEQFF,TGTGCCAGCAGCACGACTAGCGGTGTCTACAATGAGCAGTTCTTC
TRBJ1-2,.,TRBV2,CASRREHPYGYTF,TGTGCCAGCAGGCGGGAACACCCCTATGGCTACACCTTC
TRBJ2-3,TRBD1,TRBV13,CASSSHRGLGTDTQYF,TGTGCCAGCAGCTCCCACAGGGGGCTAGGCACAGATACGCAGTATTTT
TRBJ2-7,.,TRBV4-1,CASSQITGTPFPYEQYF,TGCGCCAGCAGCCAGATAACGGGTACCCCCTTTCCCTACGAGCAGTACTTC
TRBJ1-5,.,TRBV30,CAWSVEGTQPQHF,TGTGCCTGGAGTGTGGAGGGTACGCAGCCCCAGCATTTT
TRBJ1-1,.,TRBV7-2,CASSLGWSTEAFF,TGTGCCAGCAGCTTAGGGTGGAGCACTGAAGCTTTCTTT
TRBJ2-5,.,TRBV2,CASSEARIQETQYF,TGTGCCAGCAGTGAAGCGAGGATTCAGGAGACCCAGTACTTC
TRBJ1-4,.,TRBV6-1,CASSVDGGGKLFF,TGTGCCAGCAGTGTGGACGGGGGAGGGAAACTGTTTTTT
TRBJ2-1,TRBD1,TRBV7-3,CASSPRDRANNEQFF,TGTGCCAGCAGCCCCCGGGACAGGGCCAACAATGAGCAGTTCTTC
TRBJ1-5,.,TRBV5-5,CASSWGTSNQPQHF,TGTGCCAGCAGCTGGGGGACAAGCAATCAGCCCCAGCATTTT
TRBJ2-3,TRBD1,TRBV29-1,CSVPAGGNLDTQYF,TGCAGCGTTCCCGCAGGGGGAAACTTAGATACGCAGTATTTT
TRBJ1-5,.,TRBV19,CAGGADRNQPQHF,TGTGCGGGTGGGGCGGACCGCAATCAGCCCCAGCATTTT
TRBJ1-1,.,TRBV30,CAWSYGVTEAFF,TGTGCCTGGAGTTACGGGGTCACTGAAGCTTTCTTT
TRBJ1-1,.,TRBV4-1,CASSQPGTKNTEAFF,TGCGCCAGCAGCCAACCAGGGACAAAGAACACTGAAGCTTTCTTT
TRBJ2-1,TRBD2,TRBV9,CASSTGLAGGTSDSYNEQFF,TGTGCCAGCAGCACAGGACTAGCGGGGGGAACTAGCGACTCCTACAATGAGCAGTTCTTC
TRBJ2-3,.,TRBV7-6,CASSVGRLILTDTQYF,TGTGCCAGCAGCGTGGGCCGATTAATCCTCACAGATACGCAGTATTTT
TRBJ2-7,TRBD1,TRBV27,CASSPRQGIHEQYF,TGTGCCAGCAGTCCCCGACAGGGGATCCACGAGCAGTACTTC
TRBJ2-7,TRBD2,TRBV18,CASSPPGTSGYEQYF,TGTGCCAGCTCACCCCCCGGGACTAGCGGATACGAGCAGTACTTC
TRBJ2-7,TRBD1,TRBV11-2,CASSTTRDRFLYEQYF,TGTGCCAGCAGCACGACCCGGGACAGGTTTCTTTACGAGCAGTACTTC
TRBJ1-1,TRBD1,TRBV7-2,CASSFRGRNTEAFF,TGTGCCAGCAGCTTCAGGGGGCGGAACACTGAAGCTTTCTTT